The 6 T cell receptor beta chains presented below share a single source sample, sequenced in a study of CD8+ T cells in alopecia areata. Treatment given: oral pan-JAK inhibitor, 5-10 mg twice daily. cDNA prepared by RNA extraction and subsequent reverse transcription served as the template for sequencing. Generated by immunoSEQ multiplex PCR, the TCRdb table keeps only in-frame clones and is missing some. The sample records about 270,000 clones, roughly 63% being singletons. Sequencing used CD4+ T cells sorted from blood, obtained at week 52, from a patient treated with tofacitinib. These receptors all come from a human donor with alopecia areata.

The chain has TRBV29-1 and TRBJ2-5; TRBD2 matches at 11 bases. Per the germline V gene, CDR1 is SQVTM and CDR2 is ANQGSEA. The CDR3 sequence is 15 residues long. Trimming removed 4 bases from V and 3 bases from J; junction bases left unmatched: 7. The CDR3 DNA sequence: TGCAGCGTTGCAAGGGGACTAGCGGAAGAAGAGACCCAGTACTTC. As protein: CSVARGLAEEETQYF.

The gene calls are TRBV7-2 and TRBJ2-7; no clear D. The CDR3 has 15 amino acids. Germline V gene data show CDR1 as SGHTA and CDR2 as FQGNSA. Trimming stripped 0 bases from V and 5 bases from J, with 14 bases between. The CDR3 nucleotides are TGTGCCAGCAGCTTAGCACCCGGGTCAGCCGACGAGCAGTACTTC. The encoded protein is CASSLAPGSADEQYF.

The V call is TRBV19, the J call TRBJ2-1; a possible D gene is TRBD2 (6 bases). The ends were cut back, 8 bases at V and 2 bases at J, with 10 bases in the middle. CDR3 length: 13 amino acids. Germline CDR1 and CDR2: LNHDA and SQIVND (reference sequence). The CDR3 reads CASAGRPYNEQFF. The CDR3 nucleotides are TGTGCCAGTGCGGGGCGCCCCTACAATGAGCAGTTCTTC.

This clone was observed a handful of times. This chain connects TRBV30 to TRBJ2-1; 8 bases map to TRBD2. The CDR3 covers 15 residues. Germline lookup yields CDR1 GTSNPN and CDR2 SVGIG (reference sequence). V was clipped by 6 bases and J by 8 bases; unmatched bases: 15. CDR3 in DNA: TGTGCCTGCCACAAGGTAGCGGGGTATCCCGATGAGCAGTTCTTC. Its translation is CACHKVAGYPDEQFF.

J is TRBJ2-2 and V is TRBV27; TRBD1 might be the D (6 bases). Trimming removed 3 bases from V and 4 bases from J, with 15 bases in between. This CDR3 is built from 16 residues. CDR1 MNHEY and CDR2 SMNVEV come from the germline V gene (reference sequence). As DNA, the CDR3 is TGTGCCAGCAGTTTCCCCCTACAGGGTGGCACCGGGGAGCTGTTTTTT. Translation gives CASSFPLQGGTGELFF.

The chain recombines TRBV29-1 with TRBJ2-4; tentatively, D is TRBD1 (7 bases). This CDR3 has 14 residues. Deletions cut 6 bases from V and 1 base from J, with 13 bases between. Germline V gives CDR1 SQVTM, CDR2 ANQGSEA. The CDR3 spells CSVAGTDAKNIQYF. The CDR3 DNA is TGCAGCGTCGCGGGGACAGACGCCAAAAACATTCAGTACTTC.